The present T cell receptor (beta chain) was sequenced within a study of beta chain features in type 1 diabetes. Study background: Patient and healthy donor groups were alike in age, gender and cell yields. General study points: Type 1 diabetes patients had TCRB CDR3s that were shorter (moderately but significantly so) in all four CD4+ subsets.

Worth noting for this clone: Its antigen is not identified. In the same sample, other DNA sequences code for this CDR3.

Expressed TCRB transcripts were sequenced because the isolated RNA had all been reverse transcribed beforehand. Clones were read by immunoSEQ multiplex PCR, and TCRdb kept only the in-frame ones, dropping some. The repertoire holds about 320,000 clones, 12% to 15% seen once, with 5.5% to 7.5% in the top ten. Sorted populations all exceeded 95% purity. Trimming cost V 5 bases and J 6 bases; bases outside gene matches: 12. The CDR3 totals 16 residues. Germline lookup yields CDR1 SGHRS and CDR2 YFSETQ. The clonotype originates from a man aged 25 to 40 in good health. Specimen: central memory CD4+ T cells from blood. This chain connects TRBV5-1 to TRBJ2-1; 9 bases are a match to TRBD1. The CDR3 reads CASSFTGTGLVNEQFF. In DNA form, the CDR3 reads TGCGCCAGCAGTTTCACCGGGACAGGGTTGGTCAATGAGCAGTTCTTC.